Below are 3 T cell receptor beta chains sequenced from a single sample in a study of cytomegalovirus exposure and HLA in healthy donors. Amplification used 60 Vbeta primers and 13 Jbeta primers. Only in-frame clones appear in the TCRdb table, and some are missing; sequencing was by immunoSEQ multiplex PCR. The sample includes 84,000 or so clones, approximately 56% of them seen just once. Sample: PBMCs. These receptors were obtained from a woman in her twenties or thirties in good health and CMV-seropositive.

The chain recombines TRBV30 with TRBJ2-1, with a weak D call TRBD2 (6 bases). Trimming removed 2 bases at V and 7 bases at J, with 12 bases between. The germline V gene encodes CDR1 GTSNPN and CDR2 SVGIG (reference sequence). The CDR3 loop spans 13 amino acids. Here the CDR3 reads CAWSTGSGNEQFF. The CDR3 DNA follows: TGTGCCTGGAGTACCGGTAGCGGAAATGAGCAGTTCTTC.

The chain links TRBV9 to TRBJ2-7; 7 nucleotides align to TRBD1. Germline lookup yields CDR1 SGDLS and CDR2 YYNGEE. With V trimmed by 1 base and J by 3 bases, 7 bases remained unmatched. The CDR3 has 15 residues. The CDR3 coding sequence is TGTGCCAGCAGCGTACATTCGGGACAGCACTACGAGCAGTACTTC. Amino acids: CASSVHSGQHYEQYF. Drawing the rest from reference TRBV9 and TRBJ2-7, the complete variable domain is DSGVTQTPKHLITATGQRVTLRCSPRSGDLSVYWYQQSLDQGLQFLIQYYNGEERAKGNILERFSAQQFPDLHSELNLSSLELGDSALYFCASSVHSGQHYEQYFGPGTRLTVT.

This CDR3 reads CASSWRGSYEQYF. In DNA form, the CDR3 reads TGTGCCAGCAGTTGGCGGGGCTCCTACGAGCAGTACTTC. V is TRBV27 and J is TRBJ2-7, with a tentative D call TRBD2 (6 bases). Trimming took off 4 bases at V and 0 bases at J, with 7 bases between the two ends. The V gene's germline CDR1 is MNHEY and CDR2 SMNVEV (reference sequence). The length of the CDR3 is 13 residues.